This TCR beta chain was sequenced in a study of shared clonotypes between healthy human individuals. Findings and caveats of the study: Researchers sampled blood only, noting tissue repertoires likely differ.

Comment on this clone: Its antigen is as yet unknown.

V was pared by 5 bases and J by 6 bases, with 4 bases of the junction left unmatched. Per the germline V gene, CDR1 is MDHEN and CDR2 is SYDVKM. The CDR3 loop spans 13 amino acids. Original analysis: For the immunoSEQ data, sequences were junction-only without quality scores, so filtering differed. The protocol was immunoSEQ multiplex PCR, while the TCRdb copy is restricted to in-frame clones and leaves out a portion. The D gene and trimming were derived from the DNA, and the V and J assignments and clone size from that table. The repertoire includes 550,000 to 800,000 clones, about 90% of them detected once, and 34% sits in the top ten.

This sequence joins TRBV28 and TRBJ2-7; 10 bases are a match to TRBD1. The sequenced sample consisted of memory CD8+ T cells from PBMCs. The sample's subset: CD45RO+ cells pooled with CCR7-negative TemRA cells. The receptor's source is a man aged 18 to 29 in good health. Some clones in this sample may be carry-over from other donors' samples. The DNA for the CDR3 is TGTGCCAGCAGTCCCCGGACAGGGGGCGAGCAGTACTTC. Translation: CASSPRTGGEQYF.